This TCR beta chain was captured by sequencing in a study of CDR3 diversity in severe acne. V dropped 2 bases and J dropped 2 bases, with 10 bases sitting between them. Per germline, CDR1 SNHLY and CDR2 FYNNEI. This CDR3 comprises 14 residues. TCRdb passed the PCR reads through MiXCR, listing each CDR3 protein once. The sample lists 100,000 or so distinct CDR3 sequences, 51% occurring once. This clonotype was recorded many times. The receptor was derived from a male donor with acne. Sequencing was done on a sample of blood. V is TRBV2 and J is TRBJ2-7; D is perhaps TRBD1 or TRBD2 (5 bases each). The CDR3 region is CASSEFWGPYEQYF. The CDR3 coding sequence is TGTGCCAGCAGTGAATTTTGGGGACCCTACGAGCAGTACTTC. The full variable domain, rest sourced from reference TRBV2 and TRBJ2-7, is EPEVTQTPSHQVTQMGQEVILRCVPISNHLYFYWYRQILGQKVEFLVSFYNNEISEKSEIFDDQFSVERPDGSNFTLKIRSTKLEDSAMYFCASSEFWGPYEQYFGPGTRLTVT.